These 21 T cell receptor beta chains share one sample of origin, sequenced in a study of T cells in Graves' hyperthyroidism and ophthalmopathy. Amplified TCR beta CDR3 regions came from RNA transcripts. The TCR CDR3 first-round RT-PCR relied on the HTBI primer set. TCRdb re-called the multiplex PCR reads with MiXCR, one entry per CDR3 protein. The sample has 250,000 to 300,000 distinct CDR3 sequences; less than 15% are singletons. The sample consisted of blood. These receptors were taken from a woman aged 25 to 45 with Graves' hyperthyroidism that later progressed to Graves' ophthalmopathy.

This clonotype was seen many times. This chain links TRBV14 with TRBJ1-1; a weak D match, TRBD1 (6 bases). V was clipped by 0 bases and J by 1 base, with 12 bases between them. The germline gives CDR1 SGHDN, CDR2 FVKESK. The CDR3 length is 16 residues. The CDR3 bases are TGTGCCAGCAGCCAAGATGATACAGGGCCGAACACTGAAGCTTTCTTT. It translates to CASSQDDTGPNTEAFF.

This clonotype was picked up many times. The chain joins TRBV30 to TRBJ2-5; TRBD1 aligns across 7 bases. V shed 2 bases and J 4 bases; nucleotides not matched to a gene: 7. This CDR3 is built from 14 residues. Per germline, CDR1 GTSNPN and CDR2 SVGIG (reference sequence). CDR3 coding DNA: TGTGCCTGGAGTAGTATAGGGGGCGGAGAGACCCAGTACTTC. Protein product: CAWSSIGGGETQYF.

The V call is TRBV4-1, the J call TRBJ1-1; 8 nucleotides match TRBD1. CDR3 length equals 15 residues. Germline trimming cut 0 bases from V and 5 bases from J; bases unmatched to any gene: 5. Germline V gene lookup returns CDR1 MGHRA and CDR2 YSYEKL. The CDR3 nucleotides read TGCGCCAGCAGCCAAGACCGGGACAGGCAGACTGAAGCTTTCTTT. Translated: CASSQDRDRQTEAFF.

This clonotype was recorded a few times. The CDR3 here is CASSYVGAGELFF. In nucleotides, the CDR3 is TGTGCCAGCAGTTACGTGGGAGCCGGGGAGCTGTTTTTT. This sequence joins TRBV6-6 and TRBJ2-2; D might be TRBD2 (5 bases). This CDR3 has 13 amino acids. Germline V gene data show CDR1 as MNHNY and CDR2 as SVGAGI (reference sequence). V lost 2 bases to trimming and J lost 6 bases, with 7 bases between them.

This clonotype was picked up many times. CDR3 sequence (DNA): TGTGCCATCAGTGGGGCTGGGACCACTGAAGCTTTCTTT. Translated, it gives CAISGAGTTEAFF. V is TRBV10-3 and J is TRBJ1-1; possibly TRBD1 for D (5 bases). Trimming took 4 bases from V and 4 from J, leaving 10 bases between them. The CDR3 loop spans 13 amino acids. Germline loops: CDR1 ENHRY, CDR2 SYGVKD.

This clonotype was detected many times. Written as DNA, the CDR3 is TGCAGTGCTCAGCGGGATCTGACCCTCACAGATACGCAGTATTTT. This codes for CSAQRDLTLTDTQYF. The chain is built from TRBV20-1 and TRBJ2-3, with 7 nucleotides matching TRBD2. V dropped 5 bases and J dropped 2; count of bases not matched to a gene: 10. CDR1 DFQATT and CDR2 SNEGSKA come from the germline V gene (reference sequence). This CDR3 has 15 amino acids.

The V gene is TRBV27, the J gene TRBJ1-6, with 9 bases lining up with TRBD1. Looked up from germline, CDR1 is MNHEY and CDR2 is SMNVEV (reference sequence). The J segment lost 7 bases and the V segment lost 6 bases, leaving 10 bases of the junction unmatched. CDR3 length: 16 residues. Here the CDR3 reads CASRTQGAGRNSPLHF. The CDR3 DNA sequence: TGTGCCAGCAGGACACAGGGGGCGGGGAGGAATTCACCCCTCCACTTT.

Worth noting for this clonotype: It may be a read error: a sequence one base away is much more abundant. V and J are TRBV6-2 or TRBV6-3 and TRBJ1-2; D ambiguous. This CDR3 region has 13 residues. Germline CDR1 is MNHEY and CDR2 is SVGEGT. For the CDR3, the DNA is TGTGTCAGCAGTTACAACGCCATTCGGGGCTACACCTTC. It yields the protein CVSSYNAIRGYTF.

The CDR3 spells CASSPIAGGRTGELFF. The CDR3 DNA is TGTGCCAGCAGCCCCATAGCGGGAGGGCGGACCGGGGAGCTGTTTTTT. This chain joins TRBV7-3 and TRBJ2-2, with TRBD2 matching 11 bases. The CDR3 is 16 amino acids. V dropped 5 bases and J dropped 5; count of bases not matched to a gene: 7. Germline V gene sequence: CDR1 SGHTA, CDR2 FQGTGA.

For the CDR3, the DNA is TGCGCCAGCAGCCAAGAGCCCCATACTAGTTTGGCGCAGTATTTT. This gives the protein CASSQEPHTSLAQYF. The chain is built from TRBV4-3 and TRBJ2-3; a weak D match, TRBD2 (5 bases). The ends were cut back, 0 bases at V and 10 bases at J, with 17 bases in the middle. The CDR3 length is 15 residues. Germline V CDR1 and CDR2: LGHNA, YSLEER.

In this sample, this clonotype turned up many times. The chain carries TRBV27 and TRBJ2-1; D may match TRBD1 or TRBD2 (6 bases each). With 6 bases removed from V and 0 bases from J, the gap between germline ends came to 18 bases. The CDR3 loop spans 17 amino acids. Germline V gives CDR1 MNHEY, CDR2 SMNVEV (reference sequence). The CDR3 DNA is TGTGCCAGCAGCCTCCTCGGGGGCAGGCCCTCCTACAATGAGCAGTTCTTC. Translated: CASSLLGGRPSYNEQFF.

V usage is TRBV5-6 and J usage is TRBJ2-2; TRBD1 is a possible D gene (5 bases). Deletions cut 4 bases from V and 3 bases from J, with 13 bases between. The germline V gene has CDR1 SGHDT and CDR2 YYEEEE. The CDR3 spans 15 residues. In DNA form, the CDR3 reads TGTGCCAGCAGCCCAGACCGACAGTACACCGGGGAGCTGTTTTTT. This codes for CASSPDRQYTGELFF.

This clonotype has only a few counts. The chain carries TRBV4-1 and TRBJ2-7; D gene uncertain. CDR1 and CDR2 (germline): MGHRA, YSYEKL. Trimming took off 1 base at V and 1 base at J, with 8 bases between the two ends. CDR3 length: 14 residues. The CDR3 region has the DNA TGCGCCAGCAGCCAAGGGTTCTCTTCCTACGAGCAGTACTTC. Translated: CASSQGFSSYEQYF.

J is TRBJ2-1 and V is TRBV19, with D uncertain. The CDR3 spans 13 residues. With 3 bases removed from V and 7 bases from J, the gap between germline ends came to 10 bases. Germline CDR1 and CDR2: LNHDA and SQIVND (reference sequence). The CDR3 nucleotides read TGTGCCAGTAGTATTATTGGTGAGAATGAGCAGTTCTTC. Protein sequence: CASSIIGENEQFF.

The chain has TRBV15 and TRBJ2-3; unclear D gene. This CDR3 comprises 13 residues. Germline V gene data show CDR1 as LNHNV and CDR2 as YYDKDF (reference sequence). V dropped 3 bases and J dropped 5 bases, with 9 bases sitting between them. CDR3 coding DNA: TGTGCCACCAGCAGTCAGTTAGAAGATACGCAGTATTTT. Translated, it gives CATSSQLEDTQYF.

This clonotype was recorded only once. The rearrangement uses TRBV5-5 and TRBJ2-6; tentative D call: TRBD2 (5 bases). Trimming cost V 7 bases and J 4 bases, with 18 bases left between them. This CDR3 has 16 residues. The germline V gene encodes CDR1 SGHKS and CDR2 YYEKEE (reference sequence). The CDR3 reads CASLRDSASGANVLTF. The CDR3 nucleotides are TGTGCCAGCCTCCGGGATAGTGCTTCCGGGGCCAACGTCCTGACTTTC.

This clonotype was counted ten times or more. The chain uses TRBV12-3 or TRBV12-4 and TRBJ1-1; D perhaps matches TRBD1 (5 bases). The CDR3 is made up of 11 amino acids. V lost 5 bases and J 10 bases, leaving 11 bases between the germline ends. The CDR3 spells CASSPGTSAFF. Written as DNA, the CDR3 is TGTGCCAGCAGTCCCGGGACGTCAGCTTTCTTT.

This clonotype was counted many times. J is TRBJ2-5 and V is TRBV28; D not resolved. V was clipped by 3 bases and J by 0 bases, with 11 bases between them. The CDR3 is 15 amino acids. Germline loops: CDR1 MDHEN, CDR2 SYDVKM. CDR3 in amino acids: CASSLVGGDQETQYF. CDR3 DNA: TGTGCCAGCAGTTTGGTGGGTGGGGACCAAGAGACCCAGTACTTC. Full variable domain (outside the CDR3, taken from reference TRBV28 and TRBJ2-5): DVKVTQSSRYLVKRTGEKVFLECVQDMDHENMFWYRQDPGLGLRLIYFSYDVKMKEKGDIPEGYSVSREKKERFSLILESASTNQTSMYLCASSLVGGDQETQYFGPGTRLLVL.

This clonotype was seen repeatedly, ten times or more. This chain uses TRBV6-2 or TRBV6-3 with TRBJ2-2; 7 bases fit TRBD1. Trimming at V came to 4 bases and at J to 7 bases, leaving 3 bases not matched to a gene. The germline V gene encodes CDR1 MNHEY and CDR2 SVGEGT. The CDR3 extends over 13 amino acids. DNA for the CDR3: TGTGCCAGCAGTTCAGGGGGAGTCGGGGAGCTGTTTTTT. This codes for CASSSGGVGELFF.

This clonotype came up a few times. At one of its ends the junction is not consistent with the germline gene, which may arise from a read error. The chain is built from TRBV28 and TRBJ1-5, with D possibly being TRBD1 (6 bases). Germline V gene data show CDR1 as MDHEN and CDR2 as SYDVKM. The CDR3 totals 14 residues. The DNA for the CDR3 is TGTGCCAGCAGGTTATGGACAGTGAATCAGCCCCAGCATTTT. This sequence encodes CASRLWTVNQPQHF.

The chain carries TRBV5-5 and TRBJ1-5; D is uncertain. Trimming shortened V by 4 bases and J by 0 bases, and 14 bases separated the two germline ends. Germline assignment: CDR1 SGHKS and CDR2 YYEKEE (reference sequence). The CDR3 runs 16 residues. The CDR3 protein is CASSPRTVYSNQPQHF. The CDR3 nucleotides read TGTGCCAGCAGCCCTCGGACGGTATATAGCAATCAGCCCCAGCATTTT.